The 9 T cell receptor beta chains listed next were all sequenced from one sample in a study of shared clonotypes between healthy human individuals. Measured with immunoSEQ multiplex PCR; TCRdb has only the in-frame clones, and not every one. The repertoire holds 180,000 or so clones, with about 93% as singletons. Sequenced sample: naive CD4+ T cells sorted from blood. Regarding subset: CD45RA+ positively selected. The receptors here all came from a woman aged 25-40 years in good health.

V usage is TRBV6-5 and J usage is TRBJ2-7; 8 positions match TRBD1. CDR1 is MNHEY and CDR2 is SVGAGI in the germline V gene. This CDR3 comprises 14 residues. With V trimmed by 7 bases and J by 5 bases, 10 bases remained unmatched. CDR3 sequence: CASTLGQGVDEQYF. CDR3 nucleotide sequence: TGTGCCAGCACCCTAGGACAGGGCGTCGACGAGCAGTACTTC.

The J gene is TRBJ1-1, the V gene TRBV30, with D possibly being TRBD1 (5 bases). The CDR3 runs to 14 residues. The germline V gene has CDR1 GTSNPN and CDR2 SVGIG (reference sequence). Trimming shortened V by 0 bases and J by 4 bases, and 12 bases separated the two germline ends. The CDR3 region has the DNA TGTGCCTGGAGTGTATTGGGGGGTATCACTGAAGCTTTCTTT. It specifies CAWSVLGGITEAFF.

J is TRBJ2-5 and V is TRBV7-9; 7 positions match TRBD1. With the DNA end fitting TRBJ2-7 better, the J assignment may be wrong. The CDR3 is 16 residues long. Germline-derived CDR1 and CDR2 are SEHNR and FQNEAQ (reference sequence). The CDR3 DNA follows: TGTGCCAGCAGCTCCTCCTCTACCAGGGGGACCTACGAGCAGTACTTC. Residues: CASSSSSTRGTYEQYF.

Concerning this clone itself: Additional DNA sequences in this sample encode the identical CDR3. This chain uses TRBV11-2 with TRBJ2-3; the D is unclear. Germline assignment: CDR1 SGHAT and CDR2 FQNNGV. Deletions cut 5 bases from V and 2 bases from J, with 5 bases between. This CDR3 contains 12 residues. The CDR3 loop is CASSPYTDTQYF. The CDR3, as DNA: TGTGCCAGCAGCCCGTACACAGATACGCAGTATTTT.

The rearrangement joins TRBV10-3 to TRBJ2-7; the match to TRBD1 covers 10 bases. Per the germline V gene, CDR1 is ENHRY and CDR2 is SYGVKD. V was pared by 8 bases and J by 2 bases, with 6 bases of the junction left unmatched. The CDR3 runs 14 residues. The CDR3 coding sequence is TGTGCCATCGCTGCGGGACAGGGGACCTACGAGCAGTACTTC. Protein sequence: CAIAAGQGTYEQYF.

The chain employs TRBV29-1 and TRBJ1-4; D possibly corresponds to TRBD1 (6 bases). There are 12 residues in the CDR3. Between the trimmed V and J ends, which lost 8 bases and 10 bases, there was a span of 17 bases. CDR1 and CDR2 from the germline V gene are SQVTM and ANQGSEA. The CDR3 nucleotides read TGCAGCCCGGGGCGGACAGAACTAAAACTGTTTTTT. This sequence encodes CSPGRTELKLFF.

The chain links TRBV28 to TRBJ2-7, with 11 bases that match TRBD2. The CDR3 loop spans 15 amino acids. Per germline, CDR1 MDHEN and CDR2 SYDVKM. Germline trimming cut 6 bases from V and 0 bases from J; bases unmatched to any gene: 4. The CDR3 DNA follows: TGTGCCAGCAGCCCGGGACTAGCGGCCTCCTACGAGCAGTACTTC. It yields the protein CASSPGLAASYEQYF. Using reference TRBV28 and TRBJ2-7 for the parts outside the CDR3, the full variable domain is DVKVTQSSRYLVKRTGEKVFLECVQDMDHENMFWYRQDPGLGLRLIYFSYDVKMKEKGDIPEGYSVSREKKERFSLILESASTNQTSMYLCASSPGLAASYEQYFGPGTRLTVT.

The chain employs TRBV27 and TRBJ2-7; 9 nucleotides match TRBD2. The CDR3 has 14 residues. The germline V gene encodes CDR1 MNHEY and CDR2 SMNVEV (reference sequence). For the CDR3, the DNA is TGTGCTACCAGGGCTAGCGGGACTCTCTACGAGCAGTACTTC. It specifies CATRASGTLYEQYF.

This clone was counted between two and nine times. CDR3 in amino acids: CASGWGDPDEQYF. The CDR3, as DNA: TGTGCCAGCGGGTGGGGGGACCCCGACGAGCAGTACTTC. The rearrangement links TRBV27 to TRBJ2-7; possibly TRBD2 for D (6 bases). The CDR3 loop spans 13 amino acids. The germline V gene has CDR1 MNHEY and CDR2 SMNVEV (reference sequence). The ends were cut back, 8 bases at V and 5 bases at J, with 16 bases in the middle.